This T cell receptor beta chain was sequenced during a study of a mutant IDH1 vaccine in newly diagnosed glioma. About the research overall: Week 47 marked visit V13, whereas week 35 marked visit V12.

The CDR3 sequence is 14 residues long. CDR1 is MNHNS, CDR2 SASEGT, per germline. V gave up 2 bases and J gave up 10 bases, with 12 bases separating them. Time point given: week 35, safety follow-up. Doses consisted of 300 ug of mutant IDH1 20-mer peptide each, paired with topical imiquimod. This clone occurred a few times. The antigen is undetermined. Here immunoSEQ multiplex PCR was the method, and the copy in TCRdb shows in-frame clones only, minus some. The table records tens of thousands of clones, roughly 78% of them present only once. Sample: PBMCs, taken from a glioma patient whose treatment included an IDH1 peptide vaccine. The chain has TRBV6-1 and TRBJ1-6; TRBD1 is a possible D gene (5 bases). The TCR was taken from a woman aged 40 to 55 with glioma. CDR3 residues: CASSEKGAVSPLHF. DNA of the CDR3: TGTGCCAGCAGTGAAAAAGGGGCAGTCTCACCCCTCCACTTT.